Only a few counts were recorded for the clone carrying this TCR beta chain. The germline gives CDR1 KGHSH, CDR2 LQKENI. This CDR3 is built from 15 residues. The junction had 6 bases not matched to a gene; V was cut back by 4 bases and J by 3 bases. These data come from a study of blood T cell repertoires in COVID-19. About the research overall: COVID-19 samples collected from the United States, Italy and Spain covered acute and convalescent phases.

Method: immunoSEQ multiplex PCR; TCRdb's copy keeps in-frame clones and lacks some. The sample holds about 91,000 clones, roughly 88% seen once. The sequenced sample was peripheral blood. The chain links TRBV18 to TRBJ2-7, with 10 bases aligning to TRBD2. The receptor was derived from a woman aged 65 to 85 with acute or convalescent COVID-19. CDR3: CASSQQRGGLYEQYF. The CDR3 DNA follows: TGTGCCAGCTCACAACAGCGGGGGGGCCTCTACGAGCAGTACTTC.